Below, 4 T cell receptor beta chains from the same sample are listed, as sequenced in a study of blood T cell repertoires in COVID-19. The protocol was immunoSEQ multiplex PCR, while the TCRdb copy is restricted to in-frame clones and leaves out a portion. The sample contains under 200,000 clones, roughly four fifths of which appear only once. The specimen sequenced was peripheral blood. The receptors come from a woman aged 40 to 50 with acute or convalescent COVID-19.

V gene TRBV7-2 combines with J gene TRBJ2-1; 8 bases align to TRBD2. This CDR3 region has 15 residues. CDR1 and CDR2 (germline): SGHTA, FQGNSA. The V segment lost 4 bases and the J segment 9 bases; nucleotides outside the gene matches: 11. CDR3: CASSSLGAGDGEQFF. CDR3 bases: TGTGCCAGCAGCTCCTTAGGAGCGGGAGACGGTGAGCAGTTCTTC.

The CDR3 nucleotides read TGTGCCAGCTCACCGCAAATGGGGGGGTCCTACAATGAGCAGTTCTTC. Residues: CASSPQMGGSYNEQFF. This rearrangement joins TRBV18 to TRBJ2-1; 7 nucleotides line up with TRBD2. The CDR3 contains 16 residues. With V trimmed by 3 bases and J by 1 base, 6 bases remained unmatched. Looked up from germline, CDR1 is KGHSH and CDR2 is LQKENI.

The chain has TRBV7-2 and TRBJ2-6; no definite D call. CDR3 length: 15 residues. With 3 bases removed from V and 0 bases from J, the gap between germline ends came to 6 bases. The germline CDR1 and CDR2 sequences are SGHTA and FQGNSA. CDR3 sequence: CASSFRVSGANVLTF. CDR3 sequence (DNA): TGTGCCAGCAGCTTTCGAGTCTCTGGGGCCAACGTCCTGACTTTC.

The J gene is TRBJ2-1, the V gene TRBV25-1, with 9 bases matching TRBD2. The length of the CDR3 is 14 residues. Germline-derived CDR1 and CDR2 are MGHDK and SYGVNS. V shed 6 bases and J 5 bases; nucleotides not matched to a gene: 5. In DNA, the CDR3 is TGTGCCAGCAGGGAGGGACTAGCAGACAATGAGCAGTTCTTC. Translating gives CASREGLADNEQFF.